This T cell receptor beta chain was sequenced for a study of monozygotic twins with inflammatory bowel disease. Study-wide points: On the inverse Simpson index, IBD patients scored lower for TCRbeta diversity than healthy co-twins. Healthy twins shared more clonotypes with others than IBD patients, most markedly active ones.

Template-switch reactions added UMIs with a 6-nucleotide sample barcode. Each of TCRalpha and TCRbeta cDNA went through two nested PCRs, lasting about 16 and 10 cycles. TCRdb reprocessed the 5' RACE reads, keeping one entry per CDR3 protein, no DNA. The repertoire table contains fewer than 550,000 distinct CDR3 sequences. The CDR3 spans 15 residues. From germline, CDR1 is SGHDT and CDR2 YYEEEE. Note on this clonotype: Its antigen is unidentified.

Material for sequencing was blood. The origin of this receptor is a human donor with ulcerative colitis or Crohn's disease, or a healthy co-twin of an affected twin (not recorded which). The chain links TRBV5-6 to TRBJ2-7; TCRdb picks TRBD2, but there is no DNA to check that call. The CDR3 here is CASSPAGTWVEEQYF.